This TCR beta chain originates from a study of CD8 T cells in ankylosing spondylitis (dated by TCRdb to 2017 to 2019). Concerning the study at large: The study profiled T cell receptor beta repertoires in healthy donors and ankylosing spondylitis patients to find disease-linked TCR variants. Peripheral blood was sampled, and synovial fluid was also collected from ankylosing spondylitis patients. In total, the full study cohort was made up of about 110 healthy donors and roughly 27 ankylosing spondylitis patients. The paper's findings and limits, for the study overall: According to the report, matched synovial fluid samples from ankylosing spondylitis patients were significantly enriched for the disease-linked clones. Blood from ankylosing spondylitis patients appeared to be characterized by a TCR beta motif made up of fewer than ten highly homologous amino acid variants. In peripheral blood, the disease-linked clones were found at relatively low frequencies and had a CD8+ phenotype. Some of the motif variants had been reported before in the synovial fluid and blood of reactive arthritis patients, a finding that suggests common disease-initiation mechanisms.

In regard to this clonotype: Its antigen is still unknown. It has no much larger one-base neighbor in the sample; base qualities were not kept.

Sequenced on an Illumina HiSeq 2500. Quantitative 5'-RACE with molecular barcodes was the method used to prepare the TCR beta libraries. The authors' analysis ran thus. Disease-linked TCR variants were identified with a new computational method built on a probabilistic model of VDJ rearrangement. TCRdb trimmed the raw reads at Q25, called clones with MiXCR and kept productive beta chains. Records with the same CDR3 protein are collapsed into one entry carrying the most frequent genes and DNA. The V and J calls shown here were made by TCRdb, not taken from the authors' results. This sample is represented by some 30,000 distinct CDR3 sequences; under 40% of them were singletons. The ten largest account for over 40% of the sample. Synovial fluid samples were paired with blood samples taken from the same ankylosing spondylitis patients. This receptor was obtained from a male donor with ankylosing spondylitis. The sample was synovial fluid, either unsorted or a sorted T cell fraction (not recorded which).

The CDR3 amino acid sequence is: CASSLTGLLGETQYF. The DNA sequence is given as TGTGCCAGCAGCCTGACGGGACTACTCGGAGAGACCCAGTACTTC. The receptor chain draws on TRBV7-2 and TRBJ2-5; TRBD2 fits 7 bases in the junction. The CDR3 spans 15 residues, from the cysteine through the phenylalanine. Kept here is only the CDR3 DNA, which spans 45 bases and is read in frame from base 1. For this chain, trimming is 5 bases at the V end and 4 bases at the J end, and the number of junction bases without a gene match is 10. The germline V gene provides CDR1 SGHTA and CDR2 FQGNSA.